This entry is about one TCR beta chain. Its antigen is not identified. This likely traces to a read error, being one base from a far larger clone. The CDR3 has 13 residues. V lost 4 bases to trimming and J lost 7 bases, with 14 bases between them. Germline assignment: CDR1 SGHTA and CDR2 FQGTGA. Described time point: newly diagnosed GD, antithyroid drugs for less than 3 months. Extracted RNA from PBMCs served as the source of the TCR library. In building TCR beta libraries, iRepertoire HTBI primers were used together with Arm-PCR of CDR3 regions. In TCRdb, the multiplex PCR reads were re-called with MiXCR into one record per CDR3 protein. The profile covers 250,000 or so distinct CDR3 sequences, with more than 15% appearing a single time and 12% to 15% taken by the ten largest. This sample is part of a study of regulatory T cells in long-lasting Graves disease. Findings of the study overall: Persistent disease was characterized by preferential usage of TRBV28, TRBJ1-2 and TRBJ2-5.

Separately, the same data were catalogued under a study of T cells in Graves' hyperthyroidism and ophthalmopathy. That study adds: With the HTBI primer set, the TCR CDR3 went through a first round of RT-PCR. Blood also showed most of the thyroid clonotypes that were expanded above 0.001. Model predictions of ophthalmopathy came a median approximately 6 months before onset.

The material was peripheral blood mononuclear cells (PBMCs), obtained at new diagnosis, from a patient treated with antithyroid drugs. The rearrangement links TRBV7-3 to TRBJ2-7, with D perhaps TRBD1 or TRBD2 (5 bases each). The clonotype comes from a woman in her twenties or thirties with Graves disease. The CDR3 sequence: CASSSGPHNEQYF. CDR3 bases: TGTGCCAGCAGCTCGGGACCGCACAATGAGCAGTACTTC.